These 3 T cell receptor beta chains were all obtained from the same sample, sequenced in a study of HIV-infected patients and healthy controls. About 480 ng RNA was reverse transcribed with alpha and beta constant-region primers. Each of the alpha and beta chains got its own library through chain-specific third strand synthesis with indices. TCRdb ran MiXCR on the 5' RACE reads and lists one entry per CDR3 protein. This sample has about 13,000 distinct CDR3 sequences, with 9% to 10% found just once. All unsorted peripheral T cells were captured because whole blood was used without fractionation. Sequenced sample: blood. These receptors all stem from an adult in good health.

This clonotype was counted between two and nine times. V is TRBV6-2 or TRBV6-3 and J is TRBJ2-3; D not certain. V lost 6 bases and J lost 4, with 14 bases in between. The CDR3 loop spans 14 amino acids. Germline CDR1 and CDR2: MNHEY and SVGEGT. CDR3 sequence: CASSNTPAADTQYF. The CDR3 nucleotides read TGTGCCAGCAGCAATACACCCGCGGCAGATACGCAGTATTTT.

In its sample, this clonotype ranks as medium-sized. The V call is TRBV24-1, the J call TRBJ1-2; TRBD1 might be the D (5 bases). The V and J ends lost 1 base and 7 bases respectively, with 9 bases between them. Germline CDR1 reads KGHDR; CDR2 reads SFDVKD. The CDR3 is 13 amino acids. CDR3 DNA sequence: TGTGCCACCAGTGATTTCGGGGCGGCTGGCTACACCTTC. This gives the protein CATSDFGAAGYTF.

At least ten counts were recorded for this clonotype. The gene calls are TRBV7-9 and TRBJ2-1, with TRBD1 matching over 7 bases. Trimming removed 0 bases from V and 8 bases from J; junction bases left unmatched: 4. The CDR3 is 14 residues long. Germline CDR1 and CDR2: SEHNR and FQNEAQ (reference sequence). In nucleotides, the CDR3 is TGTGCCAGCAGCTTAGCAGGGGGCAAGGATGAGCAGTTCTTC. It specifies CASSLAGGKDEQFF.